This passage covers 7 T cell receptor beta chains from one sample sequenced in a study of cytomegalovirus exposure and HLA in healthy donors. This PCR relied on a set of 60 Vbeta primers and 13 Jbeta primers. Sequenced by immunoSEQ multiplex PCR; TCRdb stores in-frame clones only, minus some. The sample lists under 200,000 clones, approximately 71% occurring once. Sequenced sample: PBMCs. These receptors were obtained from a woman aged 18-29 years in good health and CMV-seropositive.

The chain uses TRBV28 and TRBJ2-5; 8 nucleotides agree with TRBD1. This CDR3 contains 13 residues. Germline assignment: CDR1 MDHEN and CDR2 SYDVKM. The V and J ends lost 6 bases and 5 bases, in that order; junction bases with no gene match: 5. The CDR3 sequence: CASRLTGGETQYF. The CDR3, as DNA: TGTGCCAGCAGGCTCACAGGGGGGGAGACCCAGTACTTC.

V and J are TRBV7-2 and TRBJ1-6; D is possibly TRBD1 (6 bases). Germline CDR1 and CDR2: SGHTA and FQGNSA. The CDR3 is 13 amino acids. Trimming pared 5 bases from V and 10 bases from J, leaving 12 bases between. This chain's CDR3 is CASSIQGYSPLHF. CDR3 in DNA: TGTGCCAGCAGCATACAGGGCTACTCACCCCTCCACTTT.

The rearrangement links TRBV19 to TRBJ1-1, with 9 bases aligning to TRBD1. The ends lost 5 bases at V and 0 bases at J; junction bases unmatched: 10. This CDR3 is 17 amino acids long. Germline CDR1 and CDR2: LNHDA and SQIVND (reference sequence). For the CDR3, the DNA is TGTGCCAGTAGTGGTTTTGGGACAGGGCTCATGAACACTGAAGCTTTCTTT. It yields the protein CASSGFGTGLMNTEAFF.

The CDR3 coding sequence is TGTGCCAGCAGCTTACAGCAGAGCGGGGAGTACGAGCAGTACTTC. Its protein is CASSLQQSGEYEQYF. The chain couples TRBV5-6 to TRBJ2-7; 7 nucleotides align to TRBD2. V was clipped by 2 bases and J by 4 bases; unmatched bases: 9. The CDR3 is made up of 15 amino acids. Germline CDR1 and CDR2: SGHDT and YYEEEE.

The V call is TRBV11-2, the J call TRBJ2-7; 7 bases line up with TRBD2. This CDR3 is built from 17 residues. The ends lost 4 bases at V and 2 bases at J; junction bases unmatched: 14. CDR1 and CDR2 from the germline V gene are SGHAT and FQNNGV. The CDR3 nucleotides read TGTGCCAGCAGCTCTCTTCTGGCGGGAGAGAAAACCTACGAGCAGTACTTC. Translation: CASSSLLAGEKTYEQYF.

The chain combines TRBV19 with TRBJ2-7; D perhaps matches TRBD2 (7 bases). Germline V gene data show CDR1 as LNHDA and CDR2 as SQIVND (reference sequence). V was cut by 6 bases and J by 4 bases, with 16 bases left in between. The CDR3 has 14 amino acids. In nucleotides, the CDR3 is TGTGCCAGTAGGCCCTGGGGGGGCTCTTACGAGCAGTACTTC. As protein: CASRPWGGSYEQYF.

This clone was detected only a few times. The chain carries TRBV6-5 and TRBJ2-2; 10 bases are a match to TRBD1. Germline trimming cut 6 bases from V and 6 bases from J; bases unmatched to any gene: 7. The CDR3 totals 15 residues. The germline V gene has CDR1 MNHEY and CDR2 SVGAGI. In nucleotides, the CDR3 is TGTGCCAGCAGCCCGGGGACAGGGGATGCCGGGGAGCTGTTTTTT. Protein sequence: CASSPGTGDAGELFF.